This T cell receptor beta chain appears in the sequencing data of a study of cytomegalovirus exposure and HLA in healthy donors. Germline V gene data show CDR1 as GTSNPN and CDR2 as SVGIG (reference sequence). V lost 0 bases and J 7 bases, leaving 16 bases between the germline ends. This CDR3 comprises 15 residues. Study outcomes and limitations: A later analysis appeared to link common viral pathogens to several of the most significant clusters. A missense DCLRE1C variant was associated with V- and J-gene trimming of TCR beta chains in a later analysis, and an independent cohort replicated the association. A classifier reportedly called cytomegalovirus status with high sensitivity and specificity. In a later analysis, an Asian-associated ancestry cluster reportedly showed fewer N-insertions than the roughly 700-donor mean.

To note about this clone: As yet, its antigen is unknown.

The PCR used 60 Vbeta and 13 Jbeta primers. Assay used: immunoSEQ multiplex PCR; TCRdb lists only in-frame clones, some missing. The data show some 190,000 clones, roughly 80% seen once. This sequence was found in a woman aged 18-30 years in good health and CMV-seronegative. The sequencing sample was made of PBMCs. The chain joins TRBV30 to TRBJ2-1; tentatively, D is TRBD2 (6 bases). CDR3 protein: CAWSVRPSGGNEQFF. The CDR3, as DNA: TGTGCCTGGAGTGTACGGCCTTCCGGGGGAAATGAGCAGTTCTTC. The full variable domain, completed using reference TRBV30 and TRBJ2-1, is SQTIHQWPATLVQPVGSPLSLECTVEGTSNPNLYWYRQAAGRGLQLLFYSVGIGQISSEVPQNLSASRPQDRQFILSSKKLLLSDSGFYLCAWSVRPSGGNEQFFGPGTRLTVL.